Below are 13 T cell receptor beta chains sequenced from a single sample in a study of Ad26.COV2.S vaccination and SARS-CoV-2 variants. Libraries were prepared by immunoSEQ multiplex PCR; TCRdb keeps only in-frame clonotypes and omits some of them. The sample has 300,000 to 350,000 clones, 70% to 90% seen once; the top ten hold 2% to 2.5%. Noted treatment: some 19 received Ad26.COV2.S at low or high dose, single or two shots; roughly five received placebo; per-sample allocation not given. Sample collection was performed on day 63 after the first vaccine or placebo injection. The source material was peripheral blood, sampled in a trial of Ad26.COV2.S vaccine versus placebo. These receptors originate from a person aged 18-65 years who received the Ad26.COV2.S COVID-19 vaccine or a placebo.

This chain connects TRBV7-9 to TRBJ2-5; 13 bases match TRBD2. Germline CDR1 reads SEHNR; CDR2 reads FQNEAQ (reference sequence). The CDR3 sequence is 17 residues long. V shed 0 bases, J shed 5 bases, and the junction held 6 bases outside the gene matches. CDR3 loop: CASSLAGTSGVKETQYF. The CDR3 bases are TGTGCCAGCAGCTTAGCGGGGACTAGCGGGGTTAAGGAGACCCAGTACTTC. Full variable domain (outside the CDR3, taken from reference TRBV7-9 and TRBJ2-5): DTGVSQNPRHKITKRGQNVTFRCDPISEHNRLYWYRQTLGQGPEFLTYFQNEAQLEKSRLLSDRFSAERPKGSFSTLEIQRTEQGDSAMYLCASSLAGTSGVKETQYFGPGTRLLVL.

The chain couples TRBV5-1 to TRBJ1-2; 9 nucleotides match TRBD1. The CDR3 length is 15 residues. Germline V gene data show CDR1 as SGHRS and CDR2 as YFSETQ. The J segment lost 4 bases and the V segment lost 3 bases, leaving 7 bases of the junction unmatched. This CDR3 reads CASSSGTGQIYGYTF. DNA for the CDR3: TGCGCCAGCAGCTCAGGGACAGGGCAGATCTATGGCTACACCTTC.

The gene calls are TRBV11-3 and TRBJ2-1; 7 nucleotides agree with TRBD2. The germline V gene encodes CDR1 SGHNT and CDR2 YENEEA. The V and J ends lost 2 bases and 7 bases, in that order; junction bases with no gene match: 2. There are 13 residues in the CDR3. CDR3 coding DNA: TGTGCCAGCAGCTTATGGCGGGGGAATGAGCAGTTCTTC. It codes for CASSLWRGNEQFF.

The V and J genes are TRBV3-1 (or the pseudogene TRBV3-2) and TRBJ2-3; 9 positions match TRBD2. V trimming: 5 bases; J trimming: 2 bases; junction bases outside the gene matches: 11. The CDR3 contains 17 residues. The germline CDR1 and CDR2 sequences are LGHDT and YNNKEL (reference sequence). The CDR3 protein is CASSWDFSGGITDTQYF. The CDR3 region has the DNA TGTGCCAGCAGCTGGGATTTTAGCGGGGGAATCACAGATACGCAGTATTTT.

This chain's CDR3 is CATSRDGAPGLGGNTIYF. In DNA form, the CDR3 reads TGTGCCACCAGCAGAGATGGGGCCCCTGGGTTGGGTGGAAACACCATATATTTT. The rearrangement joins TRBV15 to TRBJ1-3; possible D gene TRBD1, 5 bases. Germline CDR1 reads LNHNV; CDR2 reads YYDKDF (reference sequence). The CDR3 contains 18 residues. Trimming shortened V by 0 bases and J by 3 bases, and 18 bases separated the two germline ends.

V is TRBV5-1 and J is TRBJ2-1, with D maybe TRBD1 (6 bases). Trimming pared 3 bases from V and 1 base from J, leaving 11 bases between. The CDR3 contains 15 residues. In germline, CDR1 is SGHRS, CDR2 YFSETQ. The CDR3 sequence: CASSSGTWSYNEQFF. CDR3 bases: TGCGCCAGCAGCTCCGGGACATGGTCCTACAATGAGCAGTTCTTC.

This sequence joins TRBV24-1 and TRBJ2-7, with D possibly being TRBD1 (6 bases). CDR1 and CDR2 (germline): KGHDR, SFDVKD. The CDR3 is 14 residues long. Trimming took off 4 bases at V and 5 bases at J, with 14 bases between the two ends. The CDR3 DNA reads TGTGCCACCAGTGACGAGGGACATAGCGACGAGCAGTACTTC. Protein: CATSDEGHSDEQYF.

The chain couples TRBV6-1 to TRBJ1-4; TRBD1 agrees at 8 bases. Germline values: CDR1 MNHNS, CDR2 SASEGT. There are 17 residues in the CDR3. The J segment lost 7 bases and the V segment lost 1 base, leaving 11 bases of the junction unmatched. CDR3 nucleotides: TGTGCCAGCAGTGAAGATCGGACAGGGACCGGCGGTGAAAAACTGTTTTTT. The encoded protein is CASSEDRTGTGGEKLFF.

The chain carries TRBV19 and TRBJ1-1; no clear D gene. Germline V gene lookup returns CDR1 LNHDA and CDR2 SQIVND (reference sequence). V lost 10 bases and J 3 bases, leaving 15 bases between the germline ends. The CDR3 loop spans 13 amino acids. The CDR3 bases are TGTGCCACCAGAGGCGTACACCACACTGAAGCTTTCTTT. Protein product: CATRGVHHTEAFF.

The chain carries TRBV7-9 and TRBJ2-3; D is possibly TRBD1 (5 bases). Looked up from germline, CDR1 is SEHNR and CDR2 is FQNEAQ (reference sequence). The CDR3 contains 15 residues. V was shortened by 2 bases and J by 0 bases, with 9 bases between the two germline ends. The DNA of the CDR3 is TGTGCCAGCAGCTTACCGCAGGGTAGCACAGATACGCAGTATTTT. Protein product: CASSLPQGSTDTQYF.

CDR3 loop: CAISSTGNNEKLFF. The CDR3 nucleotides are TGTGCCATCAGCTCGACAGGGAATAATGAAAAACTGTTTTTT. The chain combines TRBV10-3 with TRBJ1-4; 7 positions agree with TRBD1. The J segment lost 4 bases and the V segment lost 6 bases, leaving 5 bases of the junction unmatched. Germline loops: CDR1 ENHRY, CDR2 SYGVKD. This CDR3 comprises 14 residues.

This chain links TRBV5-1 with TRBJ2-3, with D perhaps matching TRBD2 (6 bases). Germline-derived CDR1 and CDR2 are SGHRS and YFSETQ. The CDR3 has 15 amino acids. The V end lost 5 bases, the J end lost 2 bases, and 15 bases lay between the germline ends. This CDR3 reads CASSHGTYDTDTQYF. The CDR3 DNA reads as TGCGCCAGCAGTCACGGGACTTACGACACAGATACGCAGTATTTT.

The chain combines TRBV7-3 with TRBJ2-2; D is uncertain. The V and J ends lost 3 bases and 2 bases respectively, with 10 bases between them. The V gene's germline CDR1 is SGHTA and CDR2 FQGTGA. This CDR3 has 15 residues. As DNA, the CDR3 is TGTGCCAGCAGCTTGGACCCCCACAACACCGGGGAGCTGTTTTTT. Protein product: CASSLDPHNTGELFF.